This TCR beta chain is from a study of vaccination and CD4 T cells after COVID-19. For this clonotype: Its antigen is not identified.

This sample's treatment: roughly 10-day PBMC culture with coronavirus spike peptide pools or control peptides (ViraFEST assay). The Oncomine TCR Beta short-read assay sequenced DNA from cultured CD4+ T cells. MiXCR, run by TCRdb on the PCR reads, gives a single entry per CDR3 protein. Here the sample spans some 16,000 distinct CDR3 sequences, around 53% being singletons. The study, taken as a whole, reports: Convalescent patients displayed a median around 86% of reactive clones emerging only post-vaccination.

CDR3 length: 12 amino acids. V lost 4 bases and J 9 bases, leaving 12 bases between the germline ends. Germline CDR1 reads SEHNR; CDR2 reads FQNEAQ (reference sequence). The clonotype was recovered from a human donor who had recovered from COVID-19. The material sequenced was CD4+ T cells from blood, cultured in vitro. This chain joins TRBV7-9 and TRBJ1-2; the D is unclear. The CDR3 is CASSSFPESYTF. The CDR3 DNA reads TGTGCCAGCAGCTCCTTTCCAGAGAGCTACACCTTC. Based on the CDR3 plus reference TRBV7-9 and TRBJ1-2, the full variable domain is DTGVSQNPRHKITKRGQNVTFRCDPISEHNRLYWYRQTLGQGPEFLTYFQNEAQLEKSRLLSDRFSAERPKGSFSTLEIQRTEQGDSAMYLCASSSFPESYTFGSGTRLTVV.